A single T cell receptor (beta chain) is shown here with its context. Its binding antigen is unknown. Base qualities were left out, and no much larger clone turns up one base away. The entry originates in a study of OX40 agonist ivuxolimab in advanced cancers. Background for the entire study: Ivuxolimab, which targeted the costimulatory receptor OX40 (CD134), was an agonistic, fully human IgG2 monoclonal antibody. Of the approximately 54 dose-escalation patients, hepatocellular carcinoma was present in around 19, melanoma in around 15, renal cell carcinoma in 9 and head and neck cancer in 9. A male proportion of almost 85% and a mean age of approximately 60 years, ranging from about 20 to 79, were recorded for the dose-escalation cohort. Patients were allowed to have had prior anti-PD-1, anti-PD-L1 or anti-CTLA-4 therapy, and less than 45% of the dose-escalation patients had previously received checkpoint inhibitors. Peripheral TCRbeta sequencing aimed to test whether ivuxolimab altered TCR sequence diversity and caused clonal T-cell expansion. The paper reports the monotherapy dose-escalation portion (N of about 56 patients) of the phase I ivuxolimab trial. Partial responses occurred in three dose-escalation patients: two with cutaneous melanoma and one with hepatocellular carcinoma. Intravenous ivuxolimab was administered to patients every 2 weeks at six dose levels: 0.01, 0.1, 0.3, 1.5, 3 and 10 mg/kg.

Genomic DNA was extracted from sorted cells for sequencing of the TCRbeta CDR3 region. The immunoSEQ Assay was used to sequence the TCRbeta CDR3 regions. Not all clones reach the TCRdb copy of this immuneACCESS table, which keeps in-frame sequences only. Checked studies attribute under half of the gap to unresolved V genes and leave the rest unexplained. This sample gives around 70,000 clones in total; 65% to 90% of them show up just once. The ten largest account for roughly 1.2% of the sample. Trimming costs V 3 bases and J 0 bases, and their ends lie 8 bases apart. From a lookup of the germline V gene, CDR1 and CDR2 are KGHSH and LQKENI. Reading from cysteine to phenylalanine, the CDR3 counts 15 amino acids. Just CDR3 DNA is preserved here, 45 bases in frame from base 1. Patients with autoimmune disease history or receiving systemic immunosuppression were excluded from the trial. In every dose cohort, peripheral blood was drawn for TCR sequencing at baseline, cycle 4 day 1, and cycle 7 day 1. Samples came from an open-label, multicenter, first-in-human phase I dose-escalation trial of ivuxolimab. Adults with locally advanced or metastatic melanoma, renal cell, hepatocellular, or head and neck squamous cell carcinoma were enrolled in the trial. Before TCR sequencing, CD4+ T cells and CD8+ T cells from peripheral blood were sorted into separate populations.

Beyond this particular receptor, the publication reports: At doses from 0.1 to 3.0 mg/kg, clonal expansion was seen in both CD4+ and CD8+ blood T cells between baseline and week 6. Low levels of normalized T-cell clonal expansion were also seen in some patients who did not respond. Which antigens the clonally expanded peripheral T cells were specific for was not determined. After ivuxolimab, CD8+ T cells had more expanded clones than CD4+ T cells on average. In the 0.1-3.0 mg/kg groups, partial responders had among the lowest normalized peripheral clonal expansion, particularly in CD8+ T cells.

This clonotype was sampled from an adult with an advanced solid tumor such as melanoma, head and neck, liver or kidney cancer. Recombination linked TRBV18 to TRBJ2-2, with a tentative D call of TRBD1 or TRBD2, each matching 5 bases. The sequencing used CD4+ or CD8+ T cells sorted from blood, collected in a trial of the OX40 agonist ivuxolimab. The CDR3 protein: CASSPGTANTGELFF. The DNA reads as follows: TGTGCCAGCTCACCCGGGACCGCGAACACCGGGGAGCTGTTTTTT. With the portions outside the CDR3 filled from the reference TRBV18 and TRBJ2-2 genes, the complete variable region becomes NAGVMQNPRHLVRRRGQEARLRCSPMKGHSHVYWYRQLPEEGLKFMVYLQKENIIDESGMPKERFSAEFPKEGPSILRIQQVVRGDSAAYFCASSPGTANTGELFFGEGSRLTVL.